A selection of T cell receptor beta chains follows, all from one sample in a study of Graves' ophthalmopathy and Graves' hyperthyroidism. Using its own MiXCR run on the multiplex PCR reads, TCRdb lists one record per CDR3 protein. The table includes around 1,200,000 distinct CDR3 sequences, roughly two fifths detected once. Specimen: peripheral blood or thyroid tissue (not recorded which). These receptors came from an adult man with Graves' hyperthyroidism. The CDR3 runs from the conserved cysteine through the conserved F or W. D genes are given only for firm matches. Some rows mark clone size as missing; the rest say once, few, many or name a class of expanded clone.

abundance: NA; v_gene: TRBV10-3; j_gene: TRBJ1-5; d_gene: TRBD1; CDR3nt: TGTGCCATCAGTGACAGGGGGGGAGAGCCCCAGCATTTT; CDR3aa: CAISDRGGEPQHF
abundance: many; v_gene: TRBV7-2; j_gene: TRBJ2-7; d_gene: NA; CDR3nt: TGTGCCAGCAGCCCGACCCCTATCTACGAGCAGTACTTC; CDR3aa: CASSPTPIYEQYF
abundance: few; v_gene: TRBV10-3; j_gene: TRBJ2-7; d_gene: NA; CDR3nt: TGTGCCATCAGTGAGTCGATGGGAGTGTCTTACGAGCAGTACTTC; CDR3aa: CAISESMGVSYEQYF
abundance: few; v_gene: TRBV6-1; j_gene: TRBJ1-2; d_gene: TRBD1; CDR3nt: TGTGCCAGCAGTGCAGTAAGGGACAGGGGGCAAGGCTATGGCTACACCTTC; CDR3aa: CASSAVRDRGQGYGYTF
abundance: NA; v_gene: TRBV24-1; j_gene: TRBJ1-2; d_gene: NA; CDR3nt: TGTGCCACCAGTGACTCCCTAGAATATGGCTACACCTTC; CDR3aa: CATSDSLEYGYTF
abundance: many; v_gene: TRBV5-1; j_gene: TRBJ1-1; d_gene: TRBD1; CDR3nt: TGCGCCAGCAGTCCCGGGACAGTACCCACTGAAGCTTTCTTT; CDR3aa: CASSPGTVPTEAFF
abundance: NA; v_gene: TRBV29-1; j_gene: TRBJ2-7; d_gene: TRBD2; CDR3nt: TGCAGTGCTAGTCGGGGTCTAGCGGGACCGTCCCCCTACGAGCAGTACTTC; CDR3aa: CSASRGLAGPSPYEQYF
abundance: NA; v_gene: TRBV6-2/TRBV6-3; j_gene: TRBJ1-2; d_gene: NA; CDR3nt: TGTGCCAGCAGTTTAGGTACAGGCCTCTTCTATGGCTACACCTTC; CDR3aa: CASSLGTGLFYGYTF
abundance: few; v_gene: TRBV28; j_gene: TRBJ2-5; d_gene: NA; CDR3nt: TGTGCCAGCAGCCCCGTTTTTGCGGAGACCCAGTACTTC; CDR3aa: CASSPVFAETQYF
abundance: NA; v_gene: TRBV7-2; j_gene: TRBJ1-3; d_gene: NA; CDR3nt: TGTGCCAGCAGCGCCACGACAGGAAGAAGACACTCTGGAAACACCATATATTTT; CDR3aa: CASSATTGRRHSGNTIYF
abundance: NA; v_gene: TRBV7-2; j_gene: TRBJ1-2; d_gene: TRBD1; CDR3nt: TGTGCCAGCAGTAAACGACAGGGCGGTGGCTACACCTTC; CDR3aa: CASSKRQGGGYTF
abundance: many; v_gene: TRBV29-1; j_gene: TRBJ2-7; d_gene: TRBD1; CDR3nt: TGCAGCGTTGTCCGGGACAGCACATACGAGCAGTACTTC; CDR3aa: CSVVRDSTYEQYF
abundance: few; v_gene: TRBV25-1; j_gene: TRBJ1-2; d_gene: TRBD1; CDR3nt: TGTGCCAGCAGTCCACGGACAGGGCACTATGGCTACACCTTC; CDR3aa: CASSPRTGHYGYTF
abundance: few; v_gene: TRBV6-6; j_gene: TRBJ1-2; d_gene: NA; CDR3nt: TGTGCCAGCAGTTATCGGCCTAAGGATGGCTACACCTTC; CDR3aa: CASSYRPKDGYTF
abundance: many; v_gene: TRBV6-5; j_gene: TRBJ1-1; d_gene: TRBD1; CDR3nt: TGTGCCGCGTACGGGACAGGGAGGAACACTGAAGCTTTCTTT; CDR3aa: CAAYGTGRNTEAFF
abundance: NA; v_gene: TRBV7-2; j_gene: TRBJ2-6; d_gene: NA; CDR3nt: TGTGCCAGCAGCTTAGGGGACGGAGACTACGTCCTAACTTTC; CDR3aa: CASSLGDGDYVLTF
abundance: few; v_gene: TRBV4-3; j_gene: TRBJ1-5; d_gene: NA; CDR3nt: TGCGCCAGCAGCCAAGAGTTGGGCCTGGACAATCAGCCCCAGCATTTT; CDR3aa: CASSQELGLDNQPQHF